The subject of this entry is one T cell receptor (beta chain). The antigen remains unidentified. The source of the sample is a study of blood T cells in healthy people across ages. In the study overall: Template switching caught about one barcoded beta molecule for each two T cells. The study, taken as a whole, reports: Conclusively comparing naive with antigen-experienced cells was impossible with unsorted PBMCs. The authors considered diversity estimates from one million T cells to be underestimates.

Combining a sample-barcoded 5' primer with a J-beta primer mix, a second PCR ran for roughly 6 to 12 cycles. Each cDNA molecule was tagged by a template-switch adaptor that had 12 random nucleotides. One entry per CDR3 protein results from TCRdb running MiXCR on the 5' RACE reads. The sample has fewer than 1 million distinct CDR3 sequences, under 55% seen once. This CDR3 region has 17 residues. Deletions cut 3 bases from V and 2 bases from J, with 20 bases between. Germline CDR1 and CDR2: MGHDK and SYGVNS. The gene calls are TRBV25-1 and TRBJ2-7; D tentatively fits TRBD1 or TRBD2 (5 bases each). The clonotype originates from a man aged 60-69 years in good health. Sequenced input: blood. The CDR3 DNA reads as TGTGCCAGCAGTGACCGATGGGGGACGGACAAAACCTACGAGCAGTACTTC. Protein sequence: CASSDRWGTDKTYEQYF.